The source of this TCR beta chain is a study of blood T cell repertoires in COVID-19. Original processing methods: Estimation of nucleated cell counts relied on the amplification of reference gene primers. Data came from immunoSEQ multiplex PCR; TCRdb stores just in-frame clones and leaves some out. That table gives V, J and clone size, and the DNA gave D and trimming. The table lists 70,000 to 95,000 clones, approximately 78% of them singletons. Germline V gene lookup returns CDR1 LGHNA and CDR2 YSLEER. The V gene lost 0 bases and the J gene lost 2 bases, with 10 bases spanning the gap. CDR3 length equals 15 residues.

The chain couples TRBV4-3 to TRBJ1-2; D gene ambiguous. The sequencing input was peripheral blood. The clonotype originates from a human donor in a cohort sampled during active COVID-19. This chain's CDR3 is CASSQDPSGNYGYTF. The DNA of the CDR3 is TGCGCCAGCAGCCAAGACCCCAGCGGGAACTATGGCTACACCTTC.